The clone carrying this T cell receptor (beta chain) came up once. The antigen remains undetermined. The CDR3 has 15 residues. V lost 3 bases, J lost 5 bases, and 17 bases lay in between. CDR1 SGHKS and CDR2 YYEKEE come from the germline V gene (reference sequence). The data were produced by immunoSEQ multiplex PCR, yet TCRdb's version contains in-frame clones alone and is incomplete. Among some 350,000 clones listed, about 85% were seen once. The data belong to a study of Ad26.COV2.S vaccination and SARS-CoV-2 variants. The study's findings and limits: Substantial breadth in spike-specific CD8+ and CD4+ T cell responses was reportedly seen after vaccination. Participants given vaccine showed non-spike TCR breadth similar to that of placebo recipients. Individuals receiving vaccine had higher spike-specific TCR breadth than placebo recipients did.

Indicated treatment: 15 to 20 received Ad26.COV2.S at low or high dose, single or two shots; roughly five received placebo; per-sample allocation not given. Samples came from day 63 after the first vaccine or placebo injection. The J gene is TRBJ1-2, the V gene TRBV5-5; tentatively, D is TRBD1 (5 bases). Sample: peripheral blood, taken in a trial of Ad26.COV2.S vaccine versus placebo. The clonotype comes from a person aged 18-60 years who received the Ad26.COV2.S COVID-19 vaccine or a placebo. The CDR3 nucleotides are TGTGCCAGCAGCTACGGGACGTTGGGCGAGTATGGCTACACCTTC. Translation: CASSYGTLGEYGYTF.